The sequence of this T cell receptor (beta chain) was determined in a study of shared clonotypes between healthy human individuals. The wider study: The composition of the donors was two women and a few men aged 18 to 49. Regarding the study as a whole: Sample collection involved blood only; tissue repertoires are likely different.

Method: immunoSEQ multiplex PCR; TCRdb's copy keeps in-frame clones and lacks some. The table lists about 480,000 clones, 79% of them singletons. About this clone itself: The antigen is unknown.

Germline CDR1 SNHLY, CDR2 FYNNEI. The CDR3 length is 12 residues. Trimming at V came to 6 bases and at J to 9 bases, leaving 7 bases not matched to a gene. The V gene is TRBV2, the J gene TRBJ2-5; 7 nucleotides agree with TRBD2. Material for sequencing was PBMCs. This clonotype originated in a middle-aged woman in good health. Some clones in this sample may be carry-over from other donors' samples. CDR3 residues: CASSTGREPQYF. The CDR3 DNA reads TGTGCCAGCAGCACGGGGCGGGAGCCCCAGTACTTC.